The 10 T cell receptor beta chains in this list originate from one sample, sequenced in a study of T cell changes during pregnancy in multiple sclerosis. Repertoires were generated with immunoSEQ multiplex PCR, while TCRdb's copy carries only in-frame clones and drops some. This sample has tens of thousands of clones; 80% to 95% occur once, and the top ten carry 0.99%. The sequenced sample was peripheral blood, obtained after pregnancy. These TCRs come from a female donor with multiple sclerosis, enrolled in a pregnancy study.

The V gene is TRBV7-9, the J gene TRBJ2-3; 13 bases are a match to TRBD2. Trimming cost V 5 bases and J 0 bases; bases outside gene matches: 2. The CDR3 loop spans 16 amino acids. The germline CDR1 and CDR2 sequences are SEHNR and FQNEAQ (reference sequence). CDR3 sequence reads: CASSTGLAGSTDTQYF. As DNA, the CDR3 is TGTGCCAGCAGCACGGGACTAGCGGGGAGCACAGATACGCAGTATTTT.

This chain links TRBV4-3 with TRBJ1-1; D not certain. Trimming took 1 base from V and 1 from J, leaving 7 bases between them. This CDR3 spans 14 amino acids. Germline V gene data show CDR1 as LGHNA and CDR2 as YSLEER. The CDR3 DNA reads TGCGCCAGCAGCCAAGTGGGAGGGAACACTGAAGCTTTCTTT. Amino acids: CASSQVGGNTEAFF.

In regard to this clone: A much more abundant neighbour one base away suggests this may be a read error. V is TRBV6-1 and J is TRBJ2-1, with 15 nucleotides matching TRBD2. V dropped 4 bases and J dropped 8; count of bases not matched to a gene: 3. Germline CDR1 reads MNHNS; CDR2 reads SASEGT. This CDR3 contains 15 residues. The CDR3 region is CASSGTSGGAYEQFF. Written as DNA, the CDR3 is TGTGCCAGCAGTGGGACTAGCGGGGGGGCCTATGAGCAGTTCTTC.

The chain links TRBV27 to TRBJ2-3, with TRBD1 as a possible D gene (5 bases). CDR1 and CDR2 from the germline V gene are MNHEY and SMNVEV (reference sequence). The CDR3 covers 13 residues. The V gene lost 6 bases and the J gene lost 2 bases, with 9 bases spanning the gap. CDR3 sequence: CASRTAPTDTQYF. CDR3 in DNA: TGTGCCAGCAGGACAGCCCCCACAGATACGCAGTATTTT.

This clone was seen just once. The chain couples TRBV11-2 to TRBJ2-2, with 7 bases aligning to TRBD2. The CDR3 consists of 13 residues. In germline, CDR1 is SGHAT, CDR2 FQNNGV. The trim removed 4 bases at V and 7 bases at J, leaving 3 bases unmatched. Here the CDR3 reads CASSSAGIGELFF. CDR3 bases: TGTGCCAGCAGCTCAGCGGGAATCGGGGAGCTGTTTTTT.

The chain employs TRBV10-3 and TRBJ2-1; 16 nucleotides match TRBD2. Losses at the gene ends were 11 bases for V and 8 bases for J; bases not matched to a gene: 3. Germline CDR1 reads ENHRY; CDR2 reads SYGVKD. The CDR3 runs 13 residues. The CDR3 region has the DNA TGTGCCTCCGGGACTAGCGGGGGGGATGAGCAGTTCTTC. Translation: CASGTSGGDEQFF.

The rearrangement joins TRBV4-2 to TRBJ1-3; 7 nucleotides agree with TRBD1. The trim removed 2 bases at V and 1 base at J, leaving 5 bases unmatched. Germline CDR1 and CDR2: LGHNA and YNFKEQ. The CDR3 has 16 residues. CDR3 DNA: TGTGCCAGCAGCCAACCACAGGGGCAGTCTGGAAACACCATATATTTT. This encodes CASSQPQGQSGNTIYF.

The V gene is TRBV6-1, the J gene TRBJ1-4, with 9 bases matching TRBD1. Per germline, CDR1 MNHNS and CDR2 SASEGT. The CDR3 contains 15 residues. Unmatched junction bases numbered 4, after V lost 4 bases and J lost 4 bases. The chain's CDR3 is CASSAQTGGNEKLFF. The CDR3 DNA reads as TGTGCCAGCAGTGCCCAGACAGGGGGTAATGAAAAACTGTTTTTT.

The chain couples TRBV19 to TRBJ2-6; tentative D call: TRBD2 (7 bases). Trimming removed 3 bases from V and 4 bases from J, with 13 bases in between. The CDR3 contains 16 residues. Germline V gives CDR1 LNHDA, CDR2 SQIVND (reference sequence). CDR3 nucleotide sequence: TGTGCCAGTAGTATTCGGGGGGCGGCGGGGGCCAACGTCCTGACTTTC. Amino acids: CASSIRGAAGANVLTF.

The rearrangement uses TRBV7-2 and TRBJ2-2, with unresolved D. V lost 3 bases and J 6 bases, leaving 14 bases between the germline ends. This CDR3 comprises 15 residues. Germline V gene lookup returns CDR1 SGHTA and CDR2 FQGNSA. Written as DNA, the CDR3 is TGTGCCAGCAGCTTTACTGGTGGTTACCCCGGGGAGCTGTTTTTT. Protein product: CASSFTGGYPGELFF.